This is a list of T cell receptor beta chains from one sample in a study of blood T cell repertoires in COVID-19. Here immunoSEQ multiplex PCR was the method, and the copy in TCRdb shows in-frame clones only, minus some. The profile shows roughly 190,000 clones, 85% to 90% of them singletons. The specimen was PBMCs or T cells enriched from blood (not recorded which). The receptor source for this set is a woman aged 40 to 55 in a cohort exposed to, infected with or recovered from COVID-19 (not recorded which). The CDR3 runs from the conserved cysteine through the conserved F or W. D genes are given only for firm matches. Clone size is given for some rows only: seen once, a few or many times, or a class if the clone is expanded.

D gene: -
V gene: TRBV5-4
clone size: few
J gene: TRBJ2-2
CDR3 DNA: TGTGCCAGCAGCTTCTCAGGGAACACCGGGGAGCTGTTTTTT
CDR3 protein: CASSFSGNTGELFF

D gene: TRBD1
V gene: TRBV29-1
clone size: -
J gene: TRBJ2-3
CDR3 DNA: TGCAGCGCCGTTGGCCCATCGGACAGGGGCACAGATACGCAGTATTTT
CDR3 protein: CSAVGPSDRGTDTQYF

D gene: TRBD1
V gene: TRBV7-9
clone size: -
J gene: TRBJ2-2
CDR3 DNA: TGTGCCAGCAGCTCCGGACAGGGTAGCACCGGGGAGCTGTTTTTT
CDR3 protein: CASSSGQGSTGELFF

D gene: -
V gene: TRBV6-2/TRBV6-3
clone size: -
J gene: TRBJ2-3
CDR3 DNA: TGTGCCAGCAGCAATCTCCAGGGCGGTCCCACGGATACGCAGTATTTT
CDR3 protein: CASSNLQGGPTDTQYF

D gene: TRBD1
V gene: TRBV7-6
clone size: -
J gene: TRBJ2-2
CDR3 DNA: TGTGCCAGCAGCTACGCAGGGGGAAAAAAAACCGGGGAGCTGTTTTTT
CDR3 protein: CASSYAGGKKTGELFF

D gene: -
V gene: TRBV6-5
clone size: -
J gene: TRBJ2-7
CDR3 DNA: TGTGCCAGCAGTTACTACGGGGAGCGGCTCGAGCAGTACTTC
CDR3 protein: CASSYYGERLEQYF

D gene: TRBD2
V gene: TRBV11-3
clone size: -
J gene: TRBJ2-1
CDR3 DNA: TGTGCCAGCAGCTTCACGGGAGGGTTGAATGAGCAGTTCTTC
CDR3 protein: CASSFTGGLNEQFF

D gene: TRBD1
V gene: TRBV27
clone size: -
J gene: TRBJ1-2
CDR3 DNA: TGTGCCAGTCGTGTACTCGGACAGGGCTATGGCTACACCTTC
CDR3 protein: CASRVLGQGYGYTF

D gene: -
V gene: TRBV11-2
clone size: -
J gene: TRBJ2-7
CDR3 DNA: TGTGCCAGCAGCTTAGGGGCGGGTGGCCCCTACGAGCAGTACTTC
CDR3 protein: CASSLGAGGPYEQYF

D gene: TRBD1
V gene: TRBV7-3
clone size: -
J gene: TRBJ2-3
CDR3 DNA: TGTGCCAGCAGCTTAAAGCCAGGGGGTTTTTTGGGTGGCGCGGAGAGTGGAACAGATACGCAGTATTTT
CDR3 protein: CASSLKPGGFLGGAESGTDTQYF

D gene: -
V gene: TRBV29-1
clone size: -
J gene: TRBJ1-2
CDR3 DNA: TGCAGCTTTAAGGCCCAGGGGAGCCATGGCTACACCTTC
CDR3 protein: CSFKAQGSHGYTF

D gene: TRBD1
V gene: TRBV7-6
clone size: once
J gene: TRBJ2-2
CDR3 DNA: TGTGCCAGCAGCTTAGTTGGGACAGGGGGCTCGAACACCGGGGAGCTGTTTTTT
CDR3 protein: CASSLVGTGGSNTGELFF

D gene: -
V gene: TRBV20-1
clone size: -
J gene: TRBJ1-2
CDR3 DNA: TGCAGTGCTAGTGGTCCAGACTCCTATGGCTACACCTTC
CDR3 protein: CSASGPDSYGYTF

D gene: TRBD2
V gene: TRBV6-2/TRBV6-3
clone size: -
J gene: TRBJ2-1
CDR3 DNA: TGTGCCAGCAGTTACTCTAGCGGGGGATACAATGAGCAGTTCTTC
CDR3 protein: CASSYSSGGYNEQFF

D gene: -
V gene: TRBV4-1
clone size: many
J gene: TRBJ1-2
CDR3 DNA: TGCGCCAGCAGCCAAGGTGAGGGCTCCTTTTCTGGCTACACCTTC
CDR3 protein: CASSQGEGSFSGYTF

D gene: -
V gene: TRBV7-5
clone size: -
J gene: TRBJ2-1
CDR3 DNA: TGTGTCAGAAGCTTATCGGGCGGGAGCTCCCCAAGCTCCTACAATGAGCAGTTCTTC
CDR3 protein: CVRSLSGGSSPSSYNEQFF

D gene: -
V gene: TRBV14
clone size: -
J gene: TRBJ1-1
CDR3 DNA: TGTGCCAGCAGCCAAGGGACACCCCCTGTGGCTTTCTTT
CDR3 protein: CASSQGTPPVAFF

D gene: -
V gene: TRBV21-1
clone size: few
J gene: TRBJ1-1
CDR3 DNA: TGTGCCAGCGACAGGGGTACTGAAGCTTTCTTT
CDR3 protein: CASDRGTEAFF

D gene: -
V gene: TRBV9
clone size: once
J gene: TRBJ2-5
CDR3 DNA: TGTGCCAGCAGCGGCTTGGCCGGGGAGACCCAGTACTTC
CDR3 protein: CASSGLAGETQYF

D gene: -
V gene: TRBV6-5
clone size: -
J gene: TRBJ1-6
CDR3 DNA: TGTGCCAGCCTCCCGAAGCGGGTCTCACCCCTCCACTTT
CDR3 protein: CASLPKRVSPLHF

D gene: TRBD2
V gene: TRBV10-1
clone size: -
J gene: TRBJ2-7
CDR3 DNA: TGCGCGAGCCGGGGGGATGGTGCCTACGAGCAGTACTTC
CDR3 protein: CASRGDGAYEQYF

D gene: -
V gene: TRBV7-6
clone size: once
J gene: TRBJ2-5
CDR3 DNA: TGTGCCAGCAGCTTAGATCTGCCCAGCGGGCCCATCCAAGAGACCCAGTACTTC
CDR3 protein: CASSLDLPSGPIQETQYF

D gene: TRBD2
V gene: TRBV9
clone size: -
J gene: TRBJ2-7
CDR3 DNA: TGTGCCAGCAGCGTAGGAGGACTAGCGGGGGAGCAGTACTTC
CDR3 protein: CASSVGGLAGEQYF

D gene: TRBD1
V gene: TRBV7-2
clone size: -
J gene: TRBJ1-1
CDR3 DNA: TGTGCCAGCAGCTGGGACAGGGTGGACACTGAAGCTTTCTTT
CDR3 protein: CASSWDRVDTEAFF

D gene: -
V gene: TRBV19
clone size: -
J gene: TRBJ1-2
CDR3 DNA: TGTGCCAGTAGTATAAAGGGGTCAGCTAACTATGGCTACACCTTC
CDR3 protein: CASSIKGSANYGYTF

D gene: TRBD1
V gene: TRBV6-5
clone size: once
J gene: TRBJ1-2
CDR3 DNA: TGTGCCAGCAGTTACTCGCCAGGGGGCGAGGGCTACACCTTC
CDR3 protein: CASSYSPGGEGYTF

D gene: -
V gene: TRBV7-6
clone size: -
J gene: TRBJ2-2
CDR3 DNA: TGTGCCAGCAGCTTACGGGAATATAACACCGGGGAGCTGTTTTTT
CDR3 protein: CASSLREYNTGELFF

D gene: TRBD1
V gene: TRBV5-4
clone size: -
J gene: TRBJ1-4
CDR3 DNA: TGTGCCAGCAGCAGACAGGGGGCCCCTGAAAAACTGTTTTTT
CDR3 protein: CASSRQGAPEKLFF

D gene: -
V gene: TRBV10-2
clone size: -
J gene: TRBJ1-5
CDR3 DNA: TGCGCCAGCAGTGACAGCGGAGGGTATCAGCCCCAGCATTTT
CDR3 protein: CASSDSGGYQPQHF

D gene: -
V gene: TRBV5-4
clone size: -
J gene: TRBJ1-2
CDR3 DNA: TGTGCCAGCAGCTTGGACGGTTGGGGGCGGCGGGGCTACACCTTC
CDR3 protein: CASSLDGWGRRGYTF

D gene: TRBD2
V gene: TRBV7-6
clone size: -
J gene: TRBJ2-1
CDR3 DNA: TGTGCCAGCAGCACACAGCGGGAGTACAATGAGCAGTTCTTC
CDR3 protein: CASSTQREYNEQFF

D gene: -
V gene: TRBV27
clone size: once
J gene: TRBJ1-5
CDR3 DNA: TGTGCCAGCAGCCCATGGTCAGGGGATAGCAATCAGCCCCAGCATTTT
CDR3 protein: CASSPWSGDSNQPQHF

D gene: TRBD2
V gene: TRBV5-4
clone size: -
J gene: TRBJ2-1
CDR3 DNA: TGTGCCAGCAGCCAGGGACTAGCGGCCCTCAATGAGCAGTTCTTC
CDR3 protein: CASSQGLAALNEQFF

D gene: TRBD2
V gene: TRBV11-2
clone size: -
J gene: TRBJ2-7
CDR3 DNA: TGTGCCAGCAGCACGGGGGGGTACGAGCAGTACTTC
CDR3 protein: CASSTGGYEQYF

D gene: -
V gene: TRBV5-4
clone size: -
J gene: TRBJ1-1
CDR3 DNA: TGTGCCAGCAGCTTGGGCAGGGTAGGGTCGAGAGACACTGAAGCTTTCTTT
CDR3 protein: CASSLGRVGSRDTEAFF

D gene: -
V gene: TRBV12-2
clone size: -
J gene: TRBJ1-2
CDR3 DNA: TGTGCAAGTCGCTTAGAATCGGCGCAGGGGTCCGGCTACACCTTC
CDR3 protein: CASRLESAQGSGYTF

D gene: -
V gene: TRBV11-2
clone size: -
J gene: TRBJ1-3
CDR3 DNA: TGTGCCAGCAGCTTAGTCGGCGGGGGCGTGGGAAACACCATATATTTT
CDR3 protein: CASSLVGGGVGNTIYF

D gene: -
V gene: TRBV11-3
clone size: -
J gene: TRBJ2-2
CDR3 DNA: TGTGCCAGCCGGGAGCGGCCGAACACCGGGGAGCTGTTTTTT
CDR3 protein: CASRERPNTGELFF

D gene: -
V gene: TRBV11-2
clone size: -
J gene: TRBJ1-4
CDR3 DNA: TGTGCCAGCAGCACCCTTGGGCCCGCCGGAAAACTGTTTTTT
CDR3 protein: CASSTLGPAGKLFF

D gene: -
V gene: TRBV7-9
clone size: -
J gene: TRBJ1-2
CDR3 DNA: TGTGCCAGCAGCTTCCCAGAAACCTTAACTAACTATGGCTACACCTTC
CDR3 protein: CASSFPETLTNYGYTF

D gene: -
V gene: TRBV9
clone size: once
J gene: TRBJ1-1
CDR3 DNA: TGTGCCAGCAGCGCGGAGGTGGTCGGAGCGGGCGGGCAAGCTTTCTTT
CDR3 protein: CASSAEVVGAGGQAFF

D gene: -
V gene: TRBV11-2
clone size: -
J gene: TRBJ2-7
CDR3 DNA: TGTGCCAGCGGTGAGGTTCTAGGCAACGAGCAGTACTTC
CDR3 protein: CASGEVLGNEQYF

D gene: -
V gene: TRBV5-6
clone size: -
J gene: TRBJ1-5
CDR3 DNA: TGTGCCAGCAGCTTGGGAGGGGGTCAGCCCCAGCATTTT
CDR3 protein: CASSLGGGQPQHF

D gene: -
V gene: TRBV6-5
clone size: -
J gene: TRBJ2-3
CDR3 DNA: TGTGCCAGCAGGTGGGCGGGAACCACAGATACGCAGTATTTT
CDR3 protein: CASRWAGTTDTQYF

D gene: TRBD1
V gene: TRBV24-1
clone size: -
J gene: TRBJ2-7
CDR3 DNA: TGTGCCACCAGTGGTCCACTTCCAGGGGGCTTCTCCTACGAGCAGTACTTC
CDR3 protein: CATSGPLPGGFSYEQYF

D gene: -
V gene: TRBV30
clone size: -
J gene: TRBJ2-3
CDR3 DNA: TGTGCCTGGAGTGTCTCACGGAGCGTAGATACGCAGTATTTT
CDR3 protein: CAWSVSRSVDTQYF

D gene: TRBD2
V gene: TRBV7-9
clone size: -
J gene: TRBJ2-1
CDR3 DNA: TGTGCCAGCAGCTTAGTGGCTCGGGTAGCGGGAGGCCAGTACAATGAGCATTTCTTC
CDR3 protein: CASSLVARVAGGQYNEHFF

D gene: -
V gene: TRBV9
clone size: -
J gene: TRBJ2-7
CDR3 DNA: TGTGCCAGCAGCTTCACGGAGGGGTACGAGCAGTACTTC
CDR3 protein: CASSFTEGYEQYF

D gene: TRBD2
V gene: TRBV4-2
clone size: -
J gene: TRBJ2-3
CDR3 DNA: TGTGCCAGCAGCCAGTCATACTTAAGCGGGGGAGGGGATACGCAGTATTTT
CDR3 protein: CASSQSYLSGGGDTQYF

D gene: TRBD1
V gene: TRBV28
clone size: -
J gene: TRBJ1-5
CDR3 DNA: TGTGCCAGCAGTTGGGGACAGGCGCATCAGCCCCAGCATTTT
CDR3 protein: CASSWGQAHQPQHF

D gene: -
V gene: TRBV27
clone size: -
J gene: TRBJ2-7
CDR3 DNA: TGTGCCAGCAGTCCAACGACAGGAGCCTACGAGCAGTACTTC
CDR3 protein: CASSPTTGAYEQYF